This paragraph reports one TCR beta chain. The target antigen is unknown. The germline V and J ends were trimmed by 0 bases and 2 bases, with 12 bases remaining between them. In germline, CDR1 is SGHRS, CDR2 YFSETQ. The CDR3 length is 15 residues. The data were obtained in a study of T cell responses to AZD1222 COVID-19 vaccine. On the study more broadly: Second doses at about 4 or about 12 weeks were pooled. Points from the study as a whole: White British ancestry dominated among donors, who included more females, and clonal diversity was possibly underestimated.

Assay: immunoSEQ multiplex PCR; the TCRdb copy retains only in-frame clones and omits some. The sample contains 100,000 to 120,000 clones, 81% of which appear only once. The sequence was obtained from an adult in good health. The chain is built from TRBV5-1 and TRBJ2-7; D possibly corresponds to TRBD2 (5 bases). The sample consisted of peripheral blood, taken on day 0 of AZD1222 vaccination. This CDR3 is CASSLDSGSPYEQYF. Written as DNA, the CDR3 is TGCGCCAGCAGCTTGGATTCGGGGTCCCCCTACGAGCAGTACTTC.